These 10 T cell receptor beta chains were all obtained from the same sample, sequenced in a study of shared clonotypes between healthy human individuals. CD8 cells regarded as naive lacked CD45RO, were positively chosen for CCR7, and omitted terminally differentiated effector memory CD45RA+ cells. Libraries were prepared by immunoSEQ multiplex PCR; TCRdb keeps only in-frame clonotypes and omits some of them. This sample has about 2,200,000 clones, with about 92% found just once. Sequenced sample: naive CD8+ T cells from PBMCs. These receptors were obtained from a man aged 18 to 35 in good health. Some clones in this sample may be carry-over from other donors' samples.

V gene TRBV6-6 combines with J gene TRBJ2-7; TRBD2 is a possible D gene (5 bases). The CDR3 loop spans 11 amino acids. From germline, CDR1 is MNHNY and CDR2 SVGAGI (reference sequence). V was clipped by 10 bases and J by 1 base, with 8 bases between them. CDR3 sequence: CATGESYEQYF. CDR3 nucleotide sequence: TGTGCCACCGGGGAGTCCTACGAGCAGTACTTC.

The rearrangement joins TRBV7-8 to TRBJ2-7; D gene uncertain. V lost 1 base and J 3 bases, leaving 10 bases between the germline ends. CDR1 SGHVS and CDR2 FQNEAQ come from the germline V gene. This CDR3 is built from 14 residues. The CDR3 spells CASSLDSEGYEQYF. CDR3 sequence (DNA): TGTGCCAGCAGCTTAGATTCAGAAGGCTACGAGCAGTACTTC.

The rearrangement joins TRBV19 to TRBJ1-1; 7 positions match TRBD1. This CDR3 has 13 amino acids. Germline loops: CDR1 LNHDA, CDR2 SQIVND (reference sequence). Trimming removed 8 bases from V and 1 base from J; junction bases left unmatched: 4. This CDR3 reads CASENRGNTEAFF. CDR3 DNA: TGTGCCAGTGAGAACAGGGGGAACACTGAAGCTTTCTTT.

The chain is built from TRBV30 and TRBJ1-1; D is unresolved. CDR3 length: 11 amino acids. The V end lost 4 bases, the J end lost 0 bases, and 3 bases lay between the germline ends. The germline CDR1 and CDR2 sequences are GTSNPN and SVGIG (reference sequence). The DNA for the CDR3 is TGTGCCTGGAATGTGAACACTGAAGCTTTCTTT. Its translation: CAWNVNTEAFF.

As DNA, the CDR3 is TGTGCCATCAGTGAGGCACTAGCGAAATCGCGGCCGGTTGGGTACGAGCAGTACTTC. Protein: CAISEALAKSRPVGYEQYF. V and J are TRBV10-3 and TRBJ2-7; 7 bases agree with TRBD2. The CDR3 runs 19 residues. Germline trimming cut 2 bases from V and 4 bases from J; bases unmatched to any gene: 20. Germline V gene lookup returns CDR1 ENHRY and CDR2 SYGVKD.

CDR3 nucleotide sequence: TGTGCCAGCAGCGACCACAAGGGTACCCTGAGGGACTTTGGCTACACCTTC. Its translation is CASSDHKGTLRDFGYTF. The chain recombines TRBV9 with TRBJ1-2, with TRBD1 as a possible D gene (5 bases). This CDR3 has 17 residues. Germline lookup yields CDR1 SGDLS and CDR2 YYNGEE. Deletions cut 3 bases from V and 7 bases from J, with 25 bases between.

This clone was seen a single time. Here the CDR3 reads CASSPLRGQQPQHF. CDR3 nucleotides: TGTGCCAGCAGCCCCCTCCGAGGGCAACAGCCCCAGCATTTT. The chain uses TRBV28 and TRBJ1-5; D is unclear. Germline values: CDR1 MDHEN, CDR2 SYDVKM. This CDR3 contains 14 residues. V was pared by 6 bases and J by 7 bases, with 16 bases between.

The chain is built from TRBV10-3 and TRBJ2-7; D possibly corresponds to TRBD1 (5 bases). V was shortened by 5 bases and J by 1 base, with 12 bases between the two germline ends. From germline, CDR1 is ENHRY and CDR2 SYGVKD. CDR3 length equals 14 residues. The CDR3 reads CAISFRERSYEQYF. CDR3 in DNA: TGTGCCATCAGTTTCAGGGAAAGGTCCTACGAGCAGTACTTC.

The rearrangement links TRBV5-6 to TRBJ1-1, with D tentatively TRBD1 (5 bases). The CDR3 has 17 residues. Germline values: CDR1 SGHDT, CDR2 YYEEEE. V was trimmed by 4 bases and J by 5 bases, leaving 24 bases between them. CDR3 bases: TGTGCCAGCAGCCATAGTGGGGCAGGGAGAGGAGGAACTGAAGCTTTCTTT. It encodes CASSHSGAGRGGTEAFF.

The J gene is TRBJ2-2, the V gene TRBV7-6; 7 bases line up with TRBD2. Germline V gives CDR1 SGHVS, CDR2 FNYEAQ. This CDR3 is 18 amino acids long. V was clipped by 3 bases and J by 3 bases; unmatched bases: 13. CDR3 sequence reads: CASSFQVGAGSDTGELFF. The DNA for the CDR3 is TGTGCCAGCAGCTTTCAGGTCGGAGCGGGGTCGGACACCGGGGAGCTGTTTTTT.